This T cell receptor (beta chain) was retrieved from a study of T-cell reconstitution after alpha-beta-depleted transplantation in children. Study-wide results and caveats: One year after transplant, T-cell counts and diversity came mostly from newly produced T cells. Reportedly, roughly two months post-transplant, alpha-beta T cells arose from several hundred expanded graft clones. Surviving recipient T cells and thymic progenitors underlay high day-60 TCRbeta diversity in some patients.

The TCRbeta library was prepared with unique molecular identifiers. Using its own MiXCR run on the PCR reads, TCRdb lists one record per CDR3 protein. The table lists approximately 490,000 distinct CDR3 sequences, 10% of them singletons, with 2% to 2.5% in the top ten. A note on this clonotype: Its antigen is unidentified. This may be a read error: a much more frequent sequence differs by one nucleotide.

The origin of this receptor is a child aged 2-15 years with inherited bone marrow failure, due to receive a stem cell transplant. The sequencing used PBMCs, collected before TCRalphabeta/CD19-depleted stem cell transplant.

DNA for the CDR3: TGTGCCAGCAGTTTAGTGCGGGGGGGAAGGCGCGAGCAGTACTTC. This codes for CASSLVRGGRREQYF. The chain couples TRBV12-3 or TRBV12-4 to TRBJ2-7, with TRBD2 matching 9 bases. This CDR3 region has 15 residues. V trimming: 1 base; J trimming: 6 bases; junction bases outside the gene matches: 7.